This T cell receptor (beta chain) was observed in a study of metastatic and nonmetastatic thyroid tumors. Across the study: Repertoires of blood and of tissue (tumor or nodule) from malignant and benign thyroid patients were compared.

Germline CDR1 is MDHEN and CDR2 is SYDVKM. This CDR3 spans 16 amino acids. The V end lost 5 bases, the J end lost 5 bases, and 20 bases lay between the germline ends. Study outcomes and limitations: Malignant thyroid tumors reportedly had TCR beta diversity that was significantly higher than in benign nodules, in blood and tumor.

This clone is labeled as medium-sized. Its antigen is unidentified. No patient had received any treatment before thyroid surgery. In the authors' workflow: What underpinned the distant-metastasis classifier for papillary thyroid cancer was the set of CDR3 differences across clinicopathological groups. TCRdb re-analyzed the PCR reads through MiXCR. TCRdb's processing, not the authors' own work, is the source of the V and J calls. This sample has 15,000 to 17,000 clones; approximately 3.7% occur once, and the top ten carry about a quarter. The source is a female donor with papillary thyroid cancer or a benign thyroid nodule (not recorded which). Some clones in this sample may be carry-over from other donors' samples. The sample taken for sequencing was tumor tissue. The chain employs TRBV28 and TRBJ2-3; the D gene is possibly TRBD1 (6 bases). The CDR3 protein is CASSTGQQSPRDTQYF. As DNA, the CDR3 is TGTGCCAGCAGTACAGGACAGCAGAGTCCAAGAGATACGCAGTATTTT.